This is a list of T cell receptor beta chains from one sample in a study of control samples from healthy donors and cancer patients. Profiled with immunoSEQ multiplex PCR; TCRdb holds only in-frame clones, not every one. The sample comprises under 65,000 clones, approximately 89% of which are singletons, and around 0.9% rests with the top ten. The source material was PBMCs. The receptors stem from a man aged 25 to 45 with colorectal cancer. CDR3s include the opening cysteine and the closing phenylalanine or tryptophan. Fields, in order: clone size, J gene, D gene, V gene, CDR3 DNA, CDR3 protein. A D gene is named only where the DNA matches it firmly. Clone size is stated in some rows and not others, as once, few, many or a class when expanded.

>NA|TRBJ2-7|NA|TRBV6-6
TGTGCCAGCAGTTCAATGGGCCTGACCTACGAGCAGTACTTC
CASSSMGLTYEQYF
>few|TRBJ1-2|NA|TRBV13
TGTGCCAGCAGGGGCAGGGCAGTCTATGGCTACACCTTC
CASRGRAVYGYTF
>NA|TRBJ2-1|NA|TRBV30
TGTGCCTGGACCGCATCCCCCGGGGCGTACTACAATGAGCAGTTCTTC
CAWTASPGAYYNEQFF
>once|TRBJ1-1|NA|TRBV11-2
TGTGCCAGCAGCTCGAGGAGGGGGGTTGACACTGAAGCTTTCTTT
CASSSRRGVDTEAFF
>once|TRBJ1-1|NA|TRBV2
TGTGCCAGCAGTGAATTTAGGACAGCCACCACTGAAGCTTTCTTT
CASSEFRTATTEAFF
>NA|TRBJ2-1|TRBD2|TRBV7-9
TGTGCCAGCAGCTTGCTGGGACTAGTTCATCAAGAGCAGTTCTTC
CASSLLGLVHQEQFF
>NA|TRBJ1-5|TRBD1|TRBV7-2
TGTGCCAGCAGCTCGGGGACAGTTAATCAGCCCCAGCATTTT
CASSSGTVNQPQHF
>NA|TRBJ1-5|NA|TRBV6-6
TGTGCCAGCAGTTACGGTCGAGGTCTCAATCAGCCCCAGCATTTT
CASSYGRGLNQPQHF
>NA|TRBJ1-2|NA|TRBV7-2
TGTGCCAGCAGCTTATCAGCCGCCAACTATGGCTACACCTTC
CASSLSAANYGYTF
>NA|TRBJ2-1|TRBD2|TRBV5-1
TGCGCCGCCAGCCTATCGGGGGGTTACAATGAGCAGTTCTTC
CAASLSGGYNEQFF
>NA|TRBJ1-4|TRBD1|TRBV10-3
TGTGCCACAGGGGGCGCGAAGGAACATCGTTCCAATGAAAAACTGTTTTTT
CATGGAKEHRSNEKLFF
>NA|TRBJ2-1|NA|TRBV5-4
TGTGCCAGCAGCCCCCCCGCCCCTAATGAGCAGTTCTTC
CASSPPAPNEQFF
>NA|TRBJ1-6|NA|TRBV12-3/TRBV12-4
TGTGCCAGCAGAAGGACCAATTCACCCCTCCACTTT
CASRRTNSPLHF
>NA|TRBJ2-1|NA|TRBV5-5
TGTGCCAGCAGCTCTGGCTTTTACAATGAGCAGTTCTTC
CASSSGFYNEQFF
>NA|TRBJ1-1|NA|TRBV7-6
TGTGCCAGCAGCTTGGCTTCGGGAGAAGGCACTGAAGCTTTCTTT
CASSLASGEGTEAFF
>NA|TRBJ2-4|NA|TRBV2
TGTGCCAGCAGTGATGCAGGGCTAGCCAAAAACATTCAGTACTTC
CASSDAGLAKNIQYF
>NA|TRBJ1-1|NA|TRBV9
TGTGCCAGCAGCGTAGGCCAGCAGGGCCTGAACACTGAAGCTTTCTTT
CASSVGQQGLNTEAFF
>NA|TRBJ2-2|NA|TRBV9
TGTGCCAGCAGCGTAGCCGCCACCGGGGAGCTGTTTTTT
CASSVAATGELFF
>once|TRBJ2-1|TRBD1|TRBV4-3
TGCGCCAGCAGCCAAGGGTACTTGGGGACAGACTCGAATGAGCAGTTCTTC
CASSQGYLGTDSNEQFF
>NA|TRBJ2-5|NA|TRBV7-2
TGTGCCAGCAGCTTAGCGTGGGGGCAAATAGAGACCCAGTACTTC
CASSLAWGQIETQYF
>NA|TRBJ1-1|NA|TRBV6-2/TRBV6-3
TGTGCCAGCAGTTTATCGGGAGCGGGCACTGAAGCTTTCTTT
CASSLSGAGTEAFF
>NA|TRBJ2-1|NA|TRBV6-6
TGTGCCAGCAGTAAGTTCGCAGGTCAAGGAGTCTATGAGCAGTTCTTC
CASSKFAGQGVYEQFF
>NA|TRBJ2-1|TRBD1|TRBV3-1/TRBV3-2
TGTGCCAGCAGCCCGGGACAGGGGGCTTTCGATGAGCAGTTCTTC
CASSPGQGAFDEQFF
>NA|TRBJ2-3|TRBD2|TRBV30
TGTGCCTGGCAAACCTTTAGACTAGCGGGGGCCCACCAACACACAGATACGCAGTATTTT
CAWQTFRLAGAHQHTDTQYF
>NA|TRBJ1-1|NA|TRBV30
TGTGCCTGGATTGACACCCCACCCGGAGCTTTCTTT
CAWIDTPPGAFF
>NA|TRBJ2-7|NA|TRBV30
TGTGCCTGGAGTCAAGGACCCTACGAGCAGTACTTC
CAWSQGPYEQYF
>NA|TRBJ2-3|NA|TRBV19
TGTGCCAGTAGTTCTATAGGGGAGGGCACAGATACGCAGTATTTT
CASSSIGEGTDTQYF
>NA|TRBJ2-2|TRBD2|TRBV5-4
TGTGCCAGCAGCTTGGCCGGGGGGTCGAACACCGGGGAGCTGTTTTTT
CASSLAGGSNTGELFF
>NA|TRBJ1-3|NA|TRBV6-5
TGTGCCAGCAGTTATACTAAGACTGGAAACACCATATATTTT
CASSYTKTGNTIYF
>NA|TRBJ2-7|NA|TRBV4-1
TGCGCCAGCAGCCAATCTTTTTCAGGGGACTACGAGCAGTACTTC
CASSQSFSGDYEQYF
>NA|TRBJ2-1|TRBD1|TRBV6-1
TGTGCCAGCAGTGAAGAGGCAGGGGGCGGGTCGGATGAGCAGTTCTTC
CASSEEAGGGSDEQFF
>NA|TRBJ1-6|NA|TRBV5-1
TGCGCCAGCAGCTTGAACAGGGTAAATTCACCCCTCCACTTT
CASSLNRVNSPLHF